This T cell receptor beta chain was retrieved from a study of cytomegalovirus exposure and HLA in healthy donors. Regarding this clone: No antigen is known for it.

Germline loops: CDR1 LNHDA, CDR2 SQIVND (reference sequence). The CDR3 is 15 residues long. J was trimmed by 3 bases and V by 7 bases; bases with no gene match: 9. Study findings and constraints: With high specificity and sensitivity, the classifier reportedly diagnosed cytomegalovirus status. That first-cohort TCR clusters tended to co-occur in the roughly 130 validation repertoires was found in a later analysis. Among TCR beta chains, those listed as cytomegalovirus-associated numbered roughly 150. Rare TCR sequences dominated, though some public TCRs recurred in many donors.

TCRdb's copy holds only in-frame clones and misses some; the assay was immunoSEQ multiplex PCR. The sample consists of about 150,000 clones, just over 85% of them appearing once. This chain links TRBV19 with TRBJ1-5; 7 nucleotides align to TRBD1. The TCR originated in a human donor in good health. Source material: PBMCs. The CDR3 bases are TGTGCCAGTAATAAACCGGGACAGCCCAATCAGCCCCAGCATTTT. Translation gives CASNKPGQPNQPQHF. The full variable domain, in which reference TRBV19 and TRBJ1-5 provide the parts outside the CDR3, is DGGITQSPKYLFRKEGQNVTLSCEQNLNHDAMYWYRQDPGQGLRLIYYSQIVNDFQKGDIAEGYSVSREKKESFPLTVTSAQKNPTAFYLCASNKPGQPNQPQHFGDGTRLSIL.